This passage covers 4 T cell receptor beta chains from one sample sequenced in a study of T-cell memory formation after mild COVID-19. TCRdb independently ran MiXCR on the 5' RACE reads; one entry per CDR3 protein. The data contain under 450,000 distinct CDR3 sequences, 20% to 25% of them singletons. The sequenced material came from PBMCs or a T cell subset sorted from them (not recorded which). The receptor set was obtained from a man aged 18 to 35 who had mild COVID-19 (a few samples of this study predate the infection). Cell type and time point are not known.

This clonotype was observed a handful of times. The rearrangement joins TRBV7-2 to TRBJ2-5; 7 positions agree with TRBD2. Trimming cost V 3 bases and J 5 bases; bases outside gene matches: 3. Per the germline V gene, CDR1 is SGHTA and CDR2 is FQGNSA. The CDR3 is 13 residues long. The CDR3: CASSLGGTETQYF. The CDR3 DNA follows: TGTGCCAGCAGCTTGGGAGGGACCGAGACCCAGTACTTC.

The J gene is TRBJ2-4, the V gene TRBV5-1, with D possibly matching TRBD2 (6 bases). The CDR3 totals 14 residues. Germline values: CDR1 SGHRS, CDR2 YFSETQ. With 0 bases removed from V and 6 bases from J, the gap between germline ends came to 10 bases. The CDR3 is CASSLGGDPNIQYF. The CDR3, as DNA: TGCGCCAGCAGCTTGGGCGGGGACCCAAACATTCAGTACTTC.

The chain combines TRBV7-9 with TRBJ2-3; D is unresolved. V lost 2 bases to trimming and J lost 0 bases, with 9 bases between them. Germline CDR1 and CDR2: SEHNR and FQNEAQ (reference sequence). The CDR3 has 15 residues. In nucleotides, the CDR3 is TGTGCCAGCAGCTTAAGACGGATGAGCACAGATACGCAGTATTTT. Protein product: CASSLRRMSTDTQYF.

This clonotype has a handful of counts. The chain has TRBV7-8 and TRBJ1-2, with no clear D. Germline-derived CDR1 and CDR2 are SGHVS and FQNEAQ. CDR3 length: 16 residues. V gave up 3 bases and J gave up 2 bases, with 16 bases separating them. CDR3 sequence reads: CASSFGSRTANYGYTF. The CDR3 DNA reads TGTGCCAGCAGCTTCGGTTCTAGGACCGCCAACTATGGCTACACCTTC.